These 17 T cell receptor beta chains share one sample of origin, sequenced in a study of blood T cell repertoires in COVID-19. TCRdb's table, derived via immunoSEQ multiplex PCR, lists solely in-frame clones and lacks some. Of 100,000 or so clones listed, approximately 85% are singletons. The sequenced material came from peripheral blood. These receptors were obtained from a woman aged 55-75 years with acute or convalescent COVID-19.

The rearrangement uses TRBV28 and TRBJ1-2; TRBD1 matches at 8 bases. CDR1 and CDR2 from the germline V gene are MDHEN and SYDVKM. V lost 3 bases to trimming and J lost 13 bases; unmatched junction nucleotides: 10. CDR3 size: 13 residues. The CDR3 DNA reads TGTGCCAGCAGTTTTCAGGGGGCGGGGAGGTTCACCTTC. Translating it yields CASSFQGAGRFTF.

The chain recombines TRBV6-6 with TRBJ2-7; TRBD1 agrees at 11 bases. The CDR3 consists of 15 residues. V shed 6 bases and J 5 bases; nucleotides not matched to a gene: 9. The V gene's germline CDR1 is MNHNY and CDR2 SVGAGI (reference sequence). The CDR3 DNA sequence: TGTGCCAGCAGGGAACTCGGGACAGGGGGGAACGAGCAGTACTTC. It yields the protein CASRELGTGGNEQYF.

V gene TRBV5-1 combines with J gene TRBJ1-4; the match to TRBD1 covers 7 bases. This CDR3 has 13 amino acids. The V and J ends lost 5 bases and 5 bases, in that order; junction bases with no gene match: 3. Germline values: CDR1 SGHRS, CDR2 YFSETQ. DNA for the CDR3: TGCGCCAGCAGGGAGGGACAGAATGAAAAACTGTTTTTT. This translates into CASREGQNEKLFF.

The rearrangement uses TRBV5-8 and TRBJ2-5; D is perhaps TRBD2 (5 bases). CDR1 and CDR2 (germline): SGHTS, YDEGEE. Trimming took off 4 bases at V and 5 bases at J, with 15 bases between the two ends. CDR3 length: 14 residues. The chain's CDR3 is CASSRPPERETQYF. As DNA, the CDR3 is TGTGCCAGCAGCCGACCCCCCGAGCGGGAGACCCAGTACTTC.

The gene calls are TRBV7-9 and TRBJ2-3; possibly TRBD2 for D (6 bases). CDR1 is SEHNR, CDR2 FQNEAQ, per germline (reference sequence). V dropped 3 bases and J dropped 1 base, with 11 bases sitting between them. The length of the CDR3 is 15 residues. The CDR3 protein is CASSFPGVGTDTQYF. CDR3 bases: TGTGCCAGCAGCTTTCCGGGAGTGGGCACAGATACGCAGTATTTT.

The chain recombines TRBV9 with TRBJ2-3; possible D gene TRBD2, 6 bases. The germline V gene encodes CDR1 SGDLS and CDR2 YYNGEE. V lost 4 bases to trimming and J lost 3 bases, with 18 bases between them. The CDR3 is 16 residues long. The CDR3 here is CASSQTGTRYTDTQYF. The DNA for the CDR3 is TGTGCCAGCAGCCAAACCGGGACTCGGTATACAGATACGCAGTATTTT.

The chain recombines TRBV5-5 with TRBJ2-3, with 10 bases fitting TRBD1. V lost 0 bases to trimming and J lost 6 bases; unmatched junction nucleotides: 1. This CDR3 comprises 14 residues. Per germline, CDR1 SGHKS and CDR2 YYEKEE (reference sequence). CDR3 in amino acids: CASSLGTGGDTQYF. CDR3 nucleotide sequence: TGTGCCAGCAGCTTGGGGACAGGGGGGGATACGCAGTATTTT.

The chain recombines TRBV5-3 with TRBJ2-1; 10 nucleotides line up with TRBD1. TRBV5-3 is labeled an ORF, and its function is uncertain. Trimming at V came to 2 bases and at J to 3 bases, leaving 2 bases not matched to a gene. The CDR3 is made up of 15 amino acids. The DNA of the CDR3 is TGTGCCAGAAGCTTCCGGGACAGGGGCTACAATGAGCAGTTCTTC. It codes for CARSFRDRGYNEQFF.

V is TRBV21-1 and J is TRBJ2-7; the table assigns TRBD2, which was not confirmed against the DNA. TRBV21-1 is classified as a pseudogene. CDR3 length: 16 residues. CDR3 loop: CASIHPLGGSVGEQYF. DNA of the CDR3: TGTGCCAGCATCCATCCTCTAGGCGGGAGCGTCGGAGAGCAGTACTTC.

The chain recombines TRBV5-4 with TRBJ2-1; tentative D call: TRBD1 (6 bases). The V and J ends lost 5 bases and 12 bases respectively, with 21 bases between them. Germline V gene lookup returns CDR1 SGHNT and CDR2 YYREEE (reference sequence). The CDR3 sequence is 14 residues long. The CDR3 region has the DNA TGTGCCAGCAGATCGGGCACAGGGTCAACCGGGCAGTTCTTC. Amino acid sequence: CASRSGTGSTGQFF.

CDR3 protein: CASSKEGWGQQETQYF. The CDR3, as DNA: TGTGCCAGCAGCAAAGAGGGATGGGGACAGCAAGAGACCCAGTACTTC. The rearrangement links TRBV21-1 to TRBJ2-5; no check of the table's D call, TRBD1, against the DNA was made. TRBV21-1 corresponds to a pseudogene. The CDR3 spans 16 residues.

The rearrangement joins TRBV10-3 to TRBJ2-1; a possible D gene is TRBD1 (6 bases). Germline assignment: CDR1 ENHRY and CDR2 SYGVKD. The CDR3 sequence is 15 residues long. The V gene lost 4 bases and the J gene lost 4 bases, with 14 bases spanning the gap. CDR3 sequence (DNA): TGTGCCATCAGTGGGGAAGGGGGATCGTACAATGAGCAGTTCTTC. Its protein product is CAISGEGGSYNEQFF.

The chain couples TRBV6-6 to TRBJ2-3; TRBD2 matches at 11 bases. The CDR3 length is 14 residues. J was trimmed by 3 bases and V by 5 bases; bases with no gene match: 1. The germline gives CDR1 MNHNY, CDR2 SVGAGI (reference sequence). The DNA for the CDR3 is TGTGCCAGCAGTACTAGCGGGAGAACAGATACGCAGTATTTT. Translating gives CASSTSGRTDTQYF.

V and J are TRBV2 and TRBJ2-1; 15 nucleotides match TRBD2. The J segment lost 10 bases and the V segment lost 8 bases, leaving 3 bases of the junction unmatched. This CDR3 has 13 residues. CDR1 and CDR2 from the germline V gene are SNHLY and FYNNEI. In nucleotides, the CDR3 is TGTGCCAGCGGGACTAGCGGGAGGACAGAGCAGTTCTTC. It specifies CASGTSGRTEQFF. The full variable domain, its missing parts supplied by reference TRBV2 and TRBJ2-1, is EPEVTQTPSHQVTQMGQEVILRCVPISNHLYFYWYRQILGQKVEFLVSFYNNEISEKSEIFDDQFSVERPDGSNFTLKIRSTKLEDSAMYFCASGTSGRTEQFFGPGTRLTVL.

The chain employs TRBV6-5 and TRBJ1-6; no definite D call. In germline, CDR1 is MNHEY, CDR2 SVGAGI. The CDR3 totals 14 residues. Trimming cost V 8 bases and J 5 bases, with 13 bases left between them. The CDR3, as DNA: TGTGCCAGCGGACTAACAAATAATAATTCACCCCTCCACTTT. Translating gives CASGLTNNNSPLHF.

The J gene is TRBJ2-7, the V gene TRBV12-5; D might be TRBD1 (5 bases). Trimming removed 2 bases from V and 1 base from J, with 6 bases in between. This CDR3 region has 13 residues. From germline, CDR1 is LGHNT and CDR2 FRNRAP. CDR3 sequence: CASGLSGSYEQYF. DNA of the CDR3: TGTGCTAGTGGTTTGTCAGGGTCCTACGAGCAGTACTTC. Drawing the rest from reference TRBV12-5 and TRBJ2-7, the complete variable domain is DARVTQTPRHKVTEMGQEVTMRCQPILGHNTVFWYRQTMMQGLELLAYFRNRAPLDDSGMPKDRFSAEMPDATLATLKIQPSEPRDSAVYFCASGLSGSYEQYFGPGTRLTVT.

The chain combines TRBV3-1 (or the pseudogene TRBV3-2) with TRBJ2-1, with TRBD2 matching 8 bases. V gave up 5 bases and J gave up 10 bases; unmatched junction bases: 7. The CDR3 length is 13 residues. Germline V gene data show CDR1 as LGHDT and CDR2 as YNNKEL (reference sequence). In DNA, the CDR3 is TGTGCCAGCAGCGAGTGGACTAGCAGAGAGCAGTTCTTC. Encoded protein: CASSEWTSREQFF.